The clone carrying this T cell receptor beta chain has at least ten counts. The record originates from a study of response to subunit inactivated influenza vaccine. This CDR3 has 13 amino acids. V lost 7 bases, J lost 4 bases, and 4 bases stayed unmatched. TCRdb analysed the RT-PCR reads with MiXCR anew, one entry per CDR3 protein. The repertoire has approximately 530,000 distinct CDR3 sequences, around 8% of them found once; the top ten carry approximately 12%. The sequence derives from a man aged 45 to 70 who received an inactivated influenza vaccine. Source: PBMCs from blood, taken less than 30 months after vaccination. This chain uses TRBV12-3 or TRBV12-4 with TRBJ1-3; TRBD1 matches 7 bases. The CDR3 nucleotides are TGTGCCAGCACTACAGGGGCCGGAAACACCATATATTTT. As protein: CASTTGAGNTIYF.